Sequencing of this T cell receptor (beta chain) was carried out in a study of T cells in Graves' hyperthyroidism and ophthalmopathy. Findings and limits, study-wide: From stable hyperthyroidism, ophthalmopathy was separated by a 13 V-J model. Before onset, ophthalmopathy was predicted by the model a median approximately 6.6 months earlier.

Disease duration was under 3 months in the ophthalmopathy patients, who also had a Clinical Activity Score of at least 3 and a NOSPECS grade of at least 4. The study left out patients who had uncontrolled infection, other autoimmune disease, pregnancy or lactation. From RNA transcripts, TCR beta CDR3 regions were amplified. HTBI primers were employed in a first-round RT-PCR of the TCR CDR3. One entry per CDR3 protein, called by TCRdb with MiXCR from the multiplex PCR reads. Of 450,000 to 550,000 distinct CDR3 sequences listed, 24% are singletons. This clonotype has more than one count but fewer than ten. As yet, its antigen is unknown. The sequenced sample consisted of blood. This sequence was found in a woman in her thirties with Graves' ophthalmopathy.

For the CDR3, the DNA is TGTGCCAGCAGAAACCAGGGCCTGGGGACCGGGGAGCTGTTTTTT. Translating it yields CASRNQGLGTGELFF. This rearrangement joins TRBV3-1 to TRBJ2-2, with D tentatively TRBD1 (5 bases). The V and J ends lost 6 bases and 5 bases respectively, with 16 bases between them. The CDR3 is made up of 15 amino acids. Germline V gene lookup returns CDR1 LGHDT and CDR2 YNNKEL (reference sequence). The full variable domain, its missing parts supplied by reference TRBV3-1 and TRBJ2-2, is DTAVSQTPKYLVTQMGNDKSIKCEQNLGHDTMYWYKQDSKKFLKIMFSYNNKELIINETVPNRFSPKSPDKAHLNLHINSLELGDSAVYFCASRNQGLGTGELFFGEGSRLTVL.